Each of the 30 T cell receptor beta chains below was sequenced from the same sample in a study of cytomegalovirus exposure and HLA in healthy donors. A multiplex PCR was run with 60 Vbeta primers and 13 Jbeta primers. Profiled with immunoSEQ multiplex PCR; TCRdb holds only in-frame clones, not every one. The repertoire consists of under 150,000 clones, with roughly 70% occurring once and the leading ten covering roughly 8.7%. Sequences were obtained from PBMCs. Receptors were obtained from a man aged 18 to 29 in good health and CMV-seropositive.

This chain uses TRBV28 with TRBJ2-7, with TRBD2 matching over 8 bases. The germline gives CDR1 MDHEN, CDR2 SYDVKM. V dropped 5 bases and J dropped 4; count of bases not matched to a gene: 10. This CDR3 is built from 15 residues. The CDR3 DNA sequence: TGTGCCAGCAGTCGACACGGGACTAGGTATTACGAGCAGTACTTC. Protein sequence: CASSRHGTRYYEQYF.

The genes are TRBV7-8 and TRBJ2-5; D is perhaps TRBD1 (6 bases). The CDR3 totals 14 residues. V lost 5 bases, J lost 5 bases, and 15 bases lay in between. The germline V gene has CDR1 SGHVS and CDR2 FQNEAQ. The CDR3 DNA is TGTGCCAGCAGCACACTTCAGGGGACCGAGACCCAGTACTTC. This translates into CASSTLQGTETQYF. The full variable domain, with the rest looked up from reference TRBV7-8 and TRBJ2-5, is GAGVSQSPRYKVAKRGQDVALRCDPISGHVSLFWYQQALGQGPEFLTYFQNEAQLDKSGLPSDRFFAERPEGSVSTLKIQRTQQEDSAVYLCASSTLQGTETQYFGPGTRLLVL.

The chain employs TRBV5-4 and TRBJ2-3; D is unresolved. V lost 1 base and J 5 bases, leaving 5 bases between the germline ends. Germline V CDR1 and CDR2: SGHNT, YYREEE (reference sequence). The CDR3 covers 12 residues. This CDR3 is CASSLYLDTQYF. As DNA, the CDR3 is TGTGCCAGCAGCTTGTATCTAGATACGCAGTATTTT.

This clone appeared once. This chain connects TRBV7-9 to TRBJ2-7; the D gene is possibly TRBD1 (6 bases). The V end was cut by 5 bases, the J end by 0 bases, with 14 bases between. Germline values: CDR1 SEHNR, CDR2 FQNEAQ (reference sequence). CDR3 length equals 15 residues. CDR3 sequence: CASSGGHVSSYEQYF. CDR3 DNA: TGTGCCAGCAGCGGGGGACACGTAAGCTCCTACGAGCAGTACTTC.

This sequence joins TRBV20-1 and TRBJ1-2; possible D gene TRBD1, 5 bases. The germline V and J ends were trimmed by 7 bases and 4 bases, with 7 bases remaining between them. The germline gives CDR1 DFQATT, CDR2 SNEGSKA (reference sequence). This CDR3 has 10 amino acids. In DNA form, the CDR3 reads TGCAGTGGGGGGGGCTATGGCTACACCTTC. It yields the protein CSGGGYGYTF.

The chain couples TRBV28 to TRBJ1-2, with a possible D match to TRBD1 (6 bases). Between the trimmed V and J ends, which lost 4 bases and 4 bases, there was a span of 7 bases. Per the germline V gene, CDR1 is MDHEN and CDR2 is SYDVKM. The CDR3 extends over 12 amino acids. The CDR3 DNA reads as TGTGCCAGCAGTTACAGGGTCTATGGCTACACCTTC. Amino acid sequence: CASSYRVYGYTF.

This chain connects TRBV11-2 to TRBJ1-1; 8 positions agree with TRBD1. Trimming cost V 5 bases and J 4 bases; bases outside gene matches: 9. The CDR3 spans 15 residues. Germline V gives CDR1 SGHAT, CDR2 FQNNGV. The CDR3 sequence is CASSTWEQGGTEAFF. Here the CDR3 DNA reads TGTGCCAGCAGCACTTGGGAACAGGGGGGCACTGAAGCTTTCTTT. Full variable domain (remainder filled in from reference TRBV11-2 and TRBJ1-1): EAGVAQSPRYKIIEKRQSVAFWCNPISGHATLYWYQQILGQGPKLLIQFQNNGVVDDSQLPKDRFSAERLKGVDSTLKIQPAKLEDSAVYLCASSTWEQGGTEAFFGQGTRLTVV.

This clone was found once. The CDR3 spells CASSLGGGPKDTQYF. The CDR3 coding sequence is TGTGCCAGCAGCTTAGGGGGGGGGCCCAAAGATACGCAGTATTTT. The chain employs TRBV7-9 and TRBJ2-3; TRBD2 is a possible D gene (7 bases). CDR3 length: 15 amino acids. Trimming cost V 1 base and J 5 bases, with 13 bases left between them. Germline assignment: CDR1 SEHNR and CDR2 FQNEAQ (reference sequence).

J is TRBJ1-6 and V is TRBV7-9; D remains unclear. Trimming removed 2 bases at V and 6 bases at J, with 11 bases between. CDR3 length: 15 residues. The germline CDR1 and CDR2 sequences are SEHNR and FQNEAQ (reference sequence). CDR3 region: CASSLREGSNSPLHF. As DNA, the CDR3 is TGTGCCAGCAGCTTACGTGAGGGCAGTAATTCACCCCTCCACTTT.

The chain links TRBV9 to TRBJ1-2; D remains unclear. The CDR3 is made up of 16 amino acids. Germline CDR1 and CDR2: SGDLS and YYNGEE. The V and J ends lost 1 base and 7 bases respectively, with 20 bases between them. CDR3 sequence reads: CASSVTLDGGFGGYTF. As DNA, the CDR3 is TGTGCCAGCAGCGTAACTCTCGACGGCGGGTTTGGTGGCTACACCTTC.

V is TRBV28 and J is TRBJ1-4; D gene uncertain. Trimming took 3 bases from V and 3 from J, leaving 26 bases between them. The CDR3 is 20 residues long. Looked up from germline, CDR1 is MDHEN and CDR2 is SYDVKM. Here the CDR3 DNA reads TGTGCCAGCAGTTTTAACCTCGACCCCACAGCCGGTAATGCTAATGAAAAACTGTTTTTT. It encodes CASSFNLDPTAGNANEKLFF.

The V gene is TRBV29-1, the J gene TRBJ1-1, with a tentative D call TRBD1 (6 bases). The CDR3 covers 13 residues. Looked up from germline, CDR1 is SQVTM and CDR2 is ANQGSEA. Trimming pared 2 bases from V and 3 bases from J, leaving 10 bases between. The CDR3 nucleotides are TGCAGCGTTGAAAAGAGACAGGACACTGAAGCTTTCTTT. Translating gives CSVEKRQDTEAFF.

The chain carries TRBV4-1 and TRBJ2-1; 12 bases fit TRBD2. In germline, CDR1 is MGHRA, CDR2 YSYEKL. J gave up 9 bases and V 3 bases, and 9 bases lay outside the gene matches. The CDR3 is 16 residues long. The chain's CDR3 is CASSQVLAGGPSEQFF. DNA for the CDR3: TGCGCCAGCAGCCAGGTCCTAGCGGGGGGGCCCAGTGAGCAGTTCTTC.

The V call is TRBV30, the J call TRBJ2-5; perhaps TRBD2 as D (5 bases). Trimming stripped 4 bases from V and 5 bases from J, with 20 bases between. CDR1 is GTSNPN and CDR2 is SVGIG in the germline V gene (reference sequence). The CDR3 has 15 residues. CDR3 loop: CAWTRGSRETETQYF. The CDR3, as DNA: TGTGCCTGGACCCGTGGGTCGAGGGAGACGGAGACCCAGTACTTC.

The chain joins TRBV5-6 to TRBJ2-5; maybe TRBD1 (5 bases). The CDR3 has 15 residues. The germline CDR1 and CDR2 sequences are SGHDT and YYEEEE. Trimming took off 0 bases at V and 0 bases at J, with 9 bases between the two ends. The CDR3 loop is CASSLDRLYQETQYF. The DNA of the CDR3 is TGTGCCAGCAGCTTGGACAGGTTGTACCAAGAGACCCAGTACTTC.

The chain combines TRBV2 with TRBJ2-3, with 7 bases fitting TRBD2. CDR3 size: 14 residues. From germline, CDR1 is SNHLY and CDR2 FYNNEI. The V and J ends lost 7 bases and 0 bases, in that order; junction bases with no gene match: 4. DNA of the CDR3: TGTGCCAGCAAGCGGGGATTAAGCACAGATACGCAGTATTTT. Translation gives CASKRGLSTDTQYF. The complete variable domain, with remaining parts taken from reference TRBV2 and TRBJ2-3, reads EPEVTQTPSHQVTQMGQEVILRCVPISNHLYFYWYRQILGQKVEFLVSFYNNEISEKSEIFDDQFSVERPDGSNFTLKIRSTKLEDSAMYFCASKRGLSTDTQYFGPGTRLTVL.

This clone occurred a few times. The chain combines TRBV6-5 with TRBJ1-1; TRBD1 aligns across 8 bases. The ends lost 2 bases at V and 5 bases at J; junction bases unmatched: 7. The length of the CDR3 is 15 residues. CDR1 is MNHEY, CDR2 SVGAGI, per germline. The CDR3 here is CASSYLTGVGTEAFF. Written as DNA, the CDR3 is TGTGCCAGCAGTTACCTGACAGGGGTGGGGACTGAAGCTTTCTTT.

The DNA of the CDR3 is TGTGCCATCCAGAGGGGGGGACAAGGGAACACTGAAGCTTTCTTT. Its translation: CAIQRGGQGNTEAFF. V usage is TRBV5-4 and J usage is TRBJ1-1, with D possibly matching TRBD1 (6 bases). The CDR3 sequence is 15 residues long. Trimming shortened V by 9 bases and J by 1 base, and 19 bases separated the two germline ends. Germline V gene lookup returns CDR1 SGHNT and CDR2 YYREEE (reference sequence).

This sequence joins TRBV4-2 and TRBJ2-3, with TRBD2 identical over 16 bases. The V gene's germline CDR1 is LGHNA and CDR2 YNFKEQ. With V trimmed by 4 bases and J by 5 bases, 6 bases remained unmatched. This CDR3 region has 17 residues. In DNA, the CDR3 is TGTGCCAGCAGCCGAGGGACTAGCGGGGGGGCCGGAGATACGCAGTATTTT. Encoded protein: CASSRGTSGGAGDTQYF.

CDR3 nucleotide sequence: TGTGCAAGTCGCTTAAACGGGACATCCTTCAATTCACCCCTCCACTTT. As protein: CASRLNGTSFNSPLHF. This chain uses TRBV12-2 with TRBJ1-6; the tabulated D call, TRBD1, remains unverified against the DNA. TRBV12-2 is a pseudogene segment. CDR3 length equals 16 residues.

This chain connects TRBV14 to TRBJ1-2; no reliable D call. CDR3 size: 16 residues. The germline V and J ends were trimmed by 4 bases and 8 bases, with 23 bases remaining between them. The germline V gene encodes CDR1 SGHDN and CDR2 FVKESK. DNA of the CDR3: TGTGCCAGCAGCCCCTACGTGGGTGGAGGCGTCGGGGGCTACACCTTC. Amino acid sequence: CASSPYVGGGVGGYTF.

This clone has a handful of counts. The chain has TRBV7-8 and TRBJ2-7; 10 bases agree with TRBD1. The CDR3 consists of 16 residues. Germline CDR1 and CDR2: SGHVS and FQNEAQ. J lost 1 base, V lost 2 bases, and 5 bases had no gene match. The chain's CDR3 is CASSLLGQGRSYEQYV. The CDR3 bases are TGTGCCAGCAGCTTACTGGGACAGGGGAGATCCTACGAGCAGTACGTC.

The chain links TRBV21-1 to TRBJ2-2; TRBD1, the table's D call, was not compared with the DNA. TRBV21-1 is a pseudogene segment. This CDR3 spans 16 amino acids. DNA of the CDR3: TGTGCCAGCAGCAATATGGGAAGTGGACAGGGGGGAGAGCTGTTTTTT. Protein product: CASSNMGSGQGGELFF.

The table lists this clone with a count of one. V is TRBV27 and J is TRBJ2-1; the D gene is possibly TRBD2 (6 bases). V was clipped by 2 bases and J by 5 bases, with 7 bases between them. Germline loops: CDR1 MNHEY, CDR2 SMNVEV (reference sequence). CDR3 length: 13 amino acids. The CDR3 coding sequence is TGTGCCAGCAGTTTACAGCGGGACAATGAGCAGTTCTTC. Protein product: CASSLQRDNEQFF.

The chain has TRBV18 and TRBJ1-2; possibly TRBD1 for D (6 bases). Germline CDR1 KGHSH, CDR2 LQKENI. Trimming cost V 4 bases and J 8 bases, with 17 bases left between them. The CDR3 runs 14 residues. The CDR3 loop reads CASSRARGGEGYTF. CDR3 nucleotide sequence: TGTGCCAGCTCACGGGCCAGGGGCGGAGAGGGCTACACCTTC.

A few counts support this clone. CDR3 protein: CAREFYGYTF. CDR3 in DNA: TGCGCCAGAGAGTTCTATGGCTACACCTTC. This chain connects TRBV5-1 to TRBJ1-2; D ambiguous. There are 10 residues in the CDR3. CDR1 is SGHRS, CDR2 YFSETQ, per germline. V lost 8 bases to trimming and J lost 4 bases, with 6 bases between them.

This clone was detected only a few times. The V gene is TRBV19, the J gene TRBJ1-5; D is unclear. Per germline, CDR1 LNHDA and CDR2 SQIVND (reference sequence). This CDR3 is 14 amino acids long. Trimming shortened V by 5 bases and J by 1 base, and 9 bases separated the two germline ends. CDR3 in DNA: TGTGCCAGTAGTCACGGGGTCAGCAATCAGCCCCAGCATTTT. This encodes CASSHGVSNQPQHF.

The chain carries TRBV2 and TRBJ2-4, with D possibly being TRBD1 (5 bases). V was pared by 6 bases and J by 6 bases, with 6 bases between. In germline, CDR1 is SNHLY, CDR2 FYNNEI. The CDR3 loop spans 11 amino acids. The CDR3 region has the DNA TGTGCCAGCAGGGGGCTAAACATTCAGTACTTC. This codes for CASRGLNIQYF.

DNA of the CDR3: TGTGCCAGCAGCCGGCGGCCCTCTGCGGAGACCCAGTACTTC. Its translation: CASSRRPSAETQYF. V and J are TRBV11-3 and TRBJ2-5; D remains ambiguous. V lost 5 bases and J lost 5, with 15 bases in between. The CDR3 is 14 amino acids. Germline-derived CDR1 and CDR2 are SGHNT and YENEEA.

This clone was detected only a few times. The chain recombines TRBV6-5 with TRBJ2-7, with 7 positions matching TRBD2. Trimming removed 4 bases from V and 4 bases from J; junction bases left unmatched: 7. The CDR3 covers 14 residues. Germline values: CDR1 MNHEY, CDR2 SVGAGI. CDR3 residues: CASSSGEGLYEQYF. In DNA form, the CDR3 reads TGTGCCAGCAGTTCGGGGGAGGGACTGTACGAGCAGTACTTC.